Listed here are 28 T cell receptor beta chains from one sample, sequenced in a study of T cell responses to AZD1222 COVID-19 vaccine. Clones were read by immunoSEQ multiplex PCR, and TCRdb kept only the in-frame ones, dropping some. The table has about 140,000 clones, about 89% seen once. Specimen: peripheral blood, collected on day 0 of AZD1222 vaccination. These receptors all come from an adult in good health.

This rearrangement joins TRBV18 to TRBJ2-2; 7 bases fit TRBD2. Germline CDR1 KGHSH, CDR2 LQKENI. This CDR3 has 17 amino acids. With V trimmed by 1 base and J by 4 bases, 9 bases remained unmatched. Written as DNA, the CDR3 is TGTGCCAGCTCACCACAGAAGGGAGGGCCAGGCACCGGGGAGCTGTTTTTT. As protein: CASSPQKGGPGTGELFF.

The CDR3 DNA reads TGTGCCAGCAGCCCAGATGGGGGGGACAATCAGCCCCAGCATTTT. It encodes CASSPDGGDNQPQHF. The genes are TRBV6-5 and TRBJ1-5, with D possibly TRBD1 on 5 matching bases. The CDR3 runs 15 residues. Germline V gene lookup returns CDR1 MNHEY and CDR2 SVGAGI. Trimming left V 6 bases short and J 3 bases short, with 15 bases between.

The genes are TRBV4-2 and TRBJ2-5; 7 bases are shared with TRBD2. CDR3 length: 16 amino acids. V lost 0 bases and J lost 4; bases outside the gene matches: 8. CDR1 and CDR2 (germline): LGHNA, YNFKEQ. Here the CDR3 DNA reads TGTGCCAGCAGCCAAGATCGGACGGCGGGAGTAGAGACCCAGTACTTC. It specifies CASSQDRTAGVETQYF.

This clone was seen more than once but under ten times. This rearrangement joins TRBV10-1 to TRBJ2-2, with D hard to call. The CDR3 is made up of 13 amino acids. V shed 9 bases and J shed 1 base, with 9 bases lying between them. Germline assignment: CDR1 WNHNN and CDR2 SYGVQD (reference sequence). The CDR3 reads CARRTVNTGELFF. As DNA, the CDR3 is TGCGCCAGAAGGACGGTGAACACCGGGGAGCTGTTTTTT.

This chain connects TRBV7-9 to TRBJ1-6; D perhaps matches TRBD1 (6 bases). V dropped 4 bases and J dropped 10 bases, with 17 bases sitting between them. From germline, CDR1 is SEHNR and CDR2 FQNEAQ (reference sequence). The CDR3 totals 15 residues. The CDR3 loop is CASSSNSRGNSPLHF. The CDR3 bases are TGTGCCAGCAGCTCAAACAGTAGGGGGAACTCACCCCTCCACTTT. Full variable domain (missing parts from reference TRBV7-9 and TRBJ1-6): DTGVSQNPRHKITKRGQNVTFRCDPISEHNRLYWYRQTLGQGPEFLTYFQNEAQLEKSRLLSDRFSAERPKGSFSTLEIQRTEQGDSAMYLCASSSNSRGNSPLHFGNGTRLTVT.

The chain couples TRBV29-1 to TRBJ1-1; D ambiguous. Looked up from germline, CDR1 is SQVTM and CDR2 is ANQGSEA. Trimming removed 3 bases from V and 3 bases from J, with 8 bases in between. The CDR3 consists of 12 residues. Here the CDR3 DNA reads TGCAGCGTTGACATCTGGGACACTGAAGCTTTCTTT. Translation gives CSVDIWDTEAFF.

This clone was observed a single time. This rearrangement joins TRBV25-1 to TRBJ1-1; TRBD1 matches 8 bases. The CDR3 sequence is 15 residues long. Germline V gene lookup returns CDR1 MGHDK and CDR2 SYGVNS. The trim removed 4 bases at V and 1 base at J, leaving 5 bases unmatched. The CDR3 DNA reads TGTGCCAGCAGTGGATGGACAGGGAGGAACACTGAAGCTTTCTTT. Translating it yields CASSGWTGRNTEAFF.

The rearrangement joins TRBV28 to TRBJ1-2; 11 bases agree with TRBD1. Trimming took 5 bases from V and 5 from J; bases not matched to a gene: 7. CDR1 and CDR2 (germline): MDHEN, SYDVKM. CDR3 length: 15 amino acids. For the CDR3, the DNA is TGTGCCAGCAGTATAGGACAGGGGGCGCGGTATGGCTACACCTTC. It translates to CASSIGQGARYGYTF.

This clone appeared a single time. The CDR3 coding sequence is TGCGCCAGCAGCTTAAGACAGGGGGATGTAGATACGCAGTATTTT. This encodes CASSLRQGDVDTQYF. The gene calls are TRBV5-1 and TRBJ2-3; 9 bases are a match to TRBD1. Germline V gene data show CDR1 as SGHRS and CDR2 as YFSETQ. The CDR3 runs to 15 residues. The junction had 6 bases not matched to a gene; V was cut back by 2 bases and J by 5 bases.

The chain has TRBV6-6 and TRBJ1-1; D gene ambiguous. The germline gives CDR1 MNHNY, CDR2 SVGAGI (reference sequence). CDR3 length: 14 residues. The V gene lost 1 base and the J gene lost 11 bases, with 17 bases spanning the gap. The CDR3 reads CASSYFQEAVLAFF. CDR3 bases: TGTGCCAGCAGTTACTTTCAGGAGGCGGTACTTGCTTTCTTT.

The V and J genes are TRBV18 and TRBJ1-2; TRBD1 matches at 11 bases. The ends lost 5 bases at V and 2 bases at J; junction bases unmatched: 10. Per germline, CDR1 KGHSH and CDR2 LQKENI. This CDR3 comprises 17 residues. The CDR3 DNA sequence: TGTGCCAGCTCAGCACTTGCCCGGGACAGGGGGAACTATGGCTACACCTTC. Translated, it gives CASSALARDRGNYGYTF. Supplemented by reference TRBV18 and TRBJ1-2, the full variable domain reads NAGVMQNPRHLVRRRGQEARLRCSPMKGHSHVYWYRQLPEEGLKFMVYLQKENIIDESGMPKERFSAEFPKEGPSILRIQQVVRGDSAAYFCASSALARDRGNYGYTFGSGTRLTVV.

This chain uses TRBV5-1 with TRBJ2-5; tentative D call: TRBD2 (5 bases). Germline V gives CDR1 SGHRS, CDR2 YFSETQ. V lost 7 bases to trimming and J lost 5 bases, with 15 bases between them. The length of the CDR3 is 13 residues. In DNA, the CDR3 is TGCGCCAGCCGTAGGGCTAGCAGGGAGACCCAGTACTTC. Translation gives CASRRASRETQYF.

The rearrangement joins TRBV28 to TRBJ1-1; D uncertain. V was clipped by 3 bases and J by 2 bases, with 16 bases between them. Germline CDR1 and CDR2: MDHEN and SYDVKM. There are 16 residues in the CDR3. In nucleotides, the CDR3 is TGTGCCAGCAGTTTGGCCACCCACGGGAAAAACACTGAAGCTTTCTTT. It specifies CASSLATHGKNTEAFF.

The rearrangement uses TRBV13 and TRBJ2-6; D gene uncertain. Germline V gene lookup returns CDR1 PRHDT and CDR2 FYEKMQ (reference sequence). There are 15 residues in the CDR3. Trimming cost V 5 bases and J 4 bases, with 12 bases left between them. The CDR3 loop reads CASSPRPTGANVLTF. The CDR3 nucleotides read TGTGCCAGCAGCCCCCGGCCTACAGGGGCCAACGTCCTGACTTTC.

In DNA form, the CDR3 reads TGTGCCAGCAGTTTTCTAGCGGGAGGGCACGGGGAGCTGTTTTTT. Its translation is CASSFLAGGHGELFF. The chain couples TRBV27 to TRBJ2-2; 12 bases are shared with TRBD2. Germline trimming cut 3 bases from V and 7 bases from J; bases unmatched to any gene: 3. The germline CDR1 and CDR2 sequences are MNHEY and SMNVEV (reference sequence). This CDR3 contains 15 residues.

The rearrangement links TRBV19 to TRBJ1-5; 7 positions agree with TRBD1. The CDR3 sequence is 14 residues long. Trimming removed 11 bases from V and 3 bases from J; junction bases left unmatched: 10. The germline V gene has CDR1 LNHDA and CDR2 SQIVND (reference sequence). Here the CDR3 reads CASLGQLFNQPQHF. The DNA for the CDR3 is TGTGCCTCCCTGGGACAGCTGTTCAATCAGCCCCAGCATTTT.

The chain employs TRBV28 and TRBJ1-6; 8 bases match TRBD1. The V and J ends lost 5 bases and 7 bases, in that order; junction bases with no gene match: 7. Germline V gene data show CDR1 as MDHEN and CDR2 as SYDVKM. There are 15 residues in the CDR3. The chain's CDR3 is CASSRRTGSNSPLHF. The CDR3 coding sequence is TGTGCCAGCAGTCGACGGACAGGGTCGAATTCACCCCTCCACTTT.

The chain employs TRBV5-1 and TRBJ2-3; the D is unclear. The V end was cut by 3 bases, the J end by 1 base, with 3 bases between. The CDR3 has 12 amino acids. Germline-derived CDR1 and CDR2 are SGHRS and YFSETQ. CDR3 in amino acids: CASSSGTDTQYF. CDR3 coding DNA: TGCGCCAGCAGCTCGGGCACAGATACGCAGTATTTT.

V is TRBV6-5 and J is TRBJ2-4; D is ambiguous. Germline values: CDR1 MNHEY, CDR2 SVGAGI. The CDR3 runs to 12 residues. Trimming stripped 9 bases from V and 0 bases from J, with 6 bases between. In nucleotides, the CDR3 is TGTGCCAGAGTTCTAGCCAAAAACATTCAGTACTTC. Residues: CARVLAKNIQYF.

The rearrangement uses TRBV19 and TRBJ1-1; D is possibly TRBD1 (6 bases). The V gene's germline CDR1 is LNHDA and CDR2 SQIVND (reference sequence). There are 17 residues in the CDR3. V was trimmed by 7 bases and J by 8 bases, leaving 29 bases between them. The CDR3 loop reads CASTDHAVGRGYTEAFF. DNA of the CDR3: TGTGCCAGTACTGATCACGCGGTGGGCAGGGGCTATACGGAAGCTTTCTTT.

This sequence joins TRBV6-1 and TRBJ1-2, with D perhaps matching TRBD1 (5 bases). The CDR3 runs to 15 residues. V dropped 1 base and J dropped 5 bases, with 14 bases sitting between them. Germline assignment: CDR1 MNHNS and CDR2 SASEGT. The CDR3 DNA follows: TGTGCCAGCAGTGAAGAAAGGGGACTTTTTTATGGCTACACCTTC. Translation gives CASSEERGLFYGYTF.

J is TRBJ1-2 and V is TRBV3-1 (or the pseudogene TRBV3-2); D is unresolved. The V end lost 7 bases, the J end lost 2 bases, and 14 bases lay between the germline ends. The CDR3 consists of 14 residues. Germline assignment: CDR1 LGHDT and CDR2 YNNKEL (reference sequence). The CDR3 DNA follows: TGTGCCAGCAAAGGCGCAATGAAAAACTATGGCTACACCTTC. This encodes CASKGAMKNYGYTF.

This sequence joins TRBV6-5 and TRBJ1-6; maybe TRBD1 (5 bases). Trimming shortened V by 2 bases and J by 11 bases, and 16 bases separated the two germline ends. CDR1 MNHEY and CDR2 SVGAGI come from the germline V gene. The CDR3 is 15 residues long. In nucleotides, the CDR3 is TGTGCCAGCAGTTACGGGGCCGAAATCGCCCCACCCCTCCACTTT. Protein product: CASSYGAEIAPPLHF.

CDR3 coding DNA: TGTGCCAGCAGCCCTAACAGGGGGCTTCACGAGCAGTACTTC. This codes for CASSPNRGLHEQYF. J is TRBJ2-7 and V is TRBV2; 9 positions match TRBD1. Germline loops: CDR1 SNHLY, CDR2 FYNNEI. The J segment lost 5 bases and the V segment lost 6 bases, leaving 8 bases of the junction unmatched. The CDR3 consists of 14 residues.

The chain uses TRBV7-2 and TRBJ2-7; D not certain. With 5 bases removed from V and 0 bases from J, the gap between germline ends came to 17 bases. CDR1 and CDR2 (germline): SGHTA, FQGNSA. This CDR3 has 16 amino acids. This chain's CDR3 is CASSVRYLTPSYEQYF. CDR3 nucleotide sequence: TGTGCCAGCAGCGTTCGATATCTAACTCCCTCCTACGAGCAGTACTTC.

This clone was found once. CDR3 sequence reads: CASNQLTGELFF. The CDR3, as DNA: TGTGCCAGCAATCAGCTCACCGGGGAGCTGTTTTTT. V and J are TRBV2 and TRBJ2-2; D unclear. Germline values: CDR1 SNHLY, CDR2 FYNNEI. The CDR3 extends over 12 amino acids. Trimming stripped 7 bases from V and 4 bases from J, with 7 bases between.

In the case of this clone: The germline gene is not matched at one end of the junction; a read error may be the cause. DNA of the CDR3: TGTGCCTGGAGTGTACGGTCCTCTAATTCACCCCTCCACTTT. It specifies CAWSVRSSNSPLHF. V usage is TRBV30 and J usage is TRBJ1-6; no firm D call. The CDR3 sequence is 14 residues long. CDR1 is GTSNPN and CDR2 is SVGIG in the germline V gene (reference sequence).

The V gene is TRBV28, the J gene TRBJ1-6; no clear D. CDR1 is MDHEN, CDR2 SYDVKM, per germline. Trimming took 5 bases from V and 9 from J, leaving 17 bases between them. CDR3 size: 15 residues. The CDR3 here is CASSPSAGIGSPLHF. CDR3 sequence (DNA): TGTGCCAGCAGTCCCAGCGCGGGGATCGGTTCACCCCTCCACTTT.